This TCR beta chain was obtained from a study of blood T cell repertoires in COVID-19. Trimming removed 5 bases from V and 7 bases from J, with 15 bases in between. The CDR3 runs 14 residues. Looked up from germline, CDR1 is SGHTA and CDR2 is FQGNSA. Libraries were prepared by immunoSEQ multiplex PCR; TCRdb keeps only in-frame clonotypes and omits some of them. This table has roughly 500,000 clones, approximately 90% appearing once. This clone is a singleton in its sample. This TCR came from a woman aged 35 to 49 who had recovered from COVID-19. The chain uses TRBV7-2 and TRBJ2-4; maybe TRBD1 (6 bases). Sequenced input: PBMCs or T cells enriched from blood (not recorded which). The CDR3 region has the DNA TGTGCCAGCAGCCAAAGACAGGTGGTCAACATTCAGTACTTC. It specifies CASSQRQVVNIQYF.